A selection of T cell receptor beta chains follows, all from one sample in a study of CD8+CD57+ T cells in acquired aplastic anemia. MiXCR was run by TCRdb on the reads, yielding one entry per CDR3 protein. The sample shows approximately 95,000 distinct CDR3 sequences, approximately 73% of them seen only once. Sequences were obtained from sorted CD4+, CD8+, or CD8+CD57+ T cells (not recorded which) from PBMCs. The source of these receptors is a human donor with aplastic anemia. The CDR3 runs from the conserved cysteine through the conserved F or W.

j_call	v_call	cdr3_aa
TRBJ2-7	TRBV5-8	CASSPLTSRNEQYF
TRBJ2-7	TRBV19	CASSSDSQNGQYF
TRBJ1-4	TRBV5-3	CARSLPGWNEKLFF
TRBJ1-6	TRBV15	CATSRGRGVDSPLHF
TRBJ1-2	TRBV24-1	CATSDWTGGETF
TRBJ2-1	TRBV5-1	CASSSGITGDEQFF
TRBJ2-7	TRBV6-1	CASSRGTGEGEQYF
TRBJ2-7	TRBV20-1	CSANHYEQYF
TRBJ2-1	TRBV7-9	CASSVGQFF
TRBJ1-1	TRBV6-5	CASSFGARTEAFF
TRBJ2-1	TRBV11-2	CASSPESNSYNEQFF
TRBJ2-1	TRBV20-1	CSTLVPGLNEQFF
TRBJ1-6	TRBV5-6	CASSSSGDRGRNSPLHF
TRBJ1-5	TRBV6-5	CASSFLAGQGDQPQHF
TRBJ2-6	TRBV12-3/TRBV12-4	CASTGLMTGRDSGANVLTF
TRBJ2-7	TRBV2	CASTEQTSGMDEQYF
TRBJ1-6	TRBV15	CATSRAGQGSSPLHF
TRBJ1-3	TRBV11-2	CASSFEGLTPGNTIYF
TRBJ2-7	TRBV9	CASSVTGYSPLYEQYF
TRBJ1-1	TRBV19	CASSIDPRTVFGTEAFF
TRBJ1-1	TRBV29-1	CSVHGGRNTEAFF
TRBJ1-1	TRBV6-5	CASSYGGDTEASF
TRBJ2-1	TRBV10-3	CAISESGGSYNEQFF
TRBJ2-3	TRBV9	CASSRNTDTQYF
TRBJ1-1	TRBV15	CATSRDTEAFF
TRBJ2-7	TRBV20-1	CSAITGTGTYEQYF
TRBJ1-1	TRBV7-6	CASSFRDSTEAFF
TRBJ2-1	TRBV20-1	CSARPGLAGAVSYNEQFF